The 11 T cell receptor beta chains in this list originate from one sample, sequenced in a study of shared clonotypes between healthy human individuals. Method: immunoSEQ multiplex PCR; TCRdb's copy keeps in-frame clones and lacks some. The sample consists of roughly 1.5 million clones, 95% to 99% of them appearing once. Specimen: naive CD4+ T cells sorted from blood. Subset given: CD45RA+ positively selected. The source is a man under 40 in good health.

The chain has TRBV7-8 and TRBJ2-7; tentative D call: TRBD2 (6 bases). Trimming took off 7 bases at V and 9 bases at J, with 25 bases between the two ends. The CDR3 runs 15 residues. Germline CDR1 SGHVS, CDR2 FQNEAQ. CDR3 region: CASTNAWGVGSVQYF. The CDR3 nucleotides are TGTGCCAGCACCAACGCGTGGGGGGTGGGGAGCGTGCAGTACTTC.

The chain links TRBV7-8 to TRBJ2-7; TRBD1 is a possible D gene (5 bases). V shed 1 base and J shed 3 bases, with 7 bases lying between them. This CDR3 region has 13 residues. Germline loops: CDR1 SGHVS, CDR2 FQNEAQ. The CDR3: CASSLGQFYEQYF. In DNA form, the CDR3 reads TGTGCCAGCAGCTTAGGACAGTTCTACGAGCAGTACTTC.

Of note for this clone: Distinct nucleotide sequences in the sample also encode this CDR3. This rearrangement joins TRBV7-3 to TRBJ2-3, with no clear D. The length of the CDR3 is 14 residues. CDR1 is SGHTA, CDR2 FQGTGA, per germline. Trimming cost V 5 bases and J 4 bases, with 13 bases left between them. CDR3 in DNA: TGTGCCAGCAGCCCGGATAGGGCCGCAGATACGCAGTATTTT. This translates into CASSPDRAADTQYF.

The V gene is TRBV5-1, the J gene TRBJ2-1, with D uncertain. The V gene lost 5 bases and the J gene lost 4 bases, with 13 bases spanning the gap. CDR1 SGHRS and CDR2 YFSETQ come from the germline V gene. This CDR3 has 14 amino acids. CDR3 protein: CASRYSLQYNEQFF. The CDR3 nucleotides are TGCGCCAGCAGGTACTCTCTTCAATACAATGAGCAGTTCTTC.

V gene TRBV4-1 combines with J gene TRBJ1-1; 9 bases match TRBD1. V shed 0 bases and J 0 bases; nucleotides not matched to a gene: 11. Germline CDR1 MGHRA, CDR2 YSYEKL. The CDR3 runs 19 residues. Written as DNA, the CDR3 is TGCGCCAGCAGCCAAGAACAGGTCCCGGGACAGGGTTTGAACACTGAAGCTTTCTTT. Translated, it gives CASSQEQVPGQGLNTEAFF.

Worth noting for this clone: The same CDR3 also results from other DNA sequences found in this sample. This sequence joins TRBV9 and TRBJ1-5; no firm D call. The V end lost 0 bases, the J end lost 4 bases, and 8 bases lay between the germline ends. This CDR3 has 14 amino acids. Germline V gene sequence: CDR1 SGDLS, CDR2 YYNGEE. The CDR3 is CASSVAGGNQPQHF. CDR3 nucleotides: TGTGCCAGCAGCGTAGCTGGAGGGAATCAGCCCCAGCATTTT.

The chain recombines TRBV11-3 with TRBJ2-7; 14 bases fit TRBD2. This CDR3 region has 18 residues. J lost 0 bases, V lost 5 bases, and 9 bases had no gene match. CDR1 is SGHNT and CDR2 is YENEEA in the germline V gene. CDR3 residues: CASSPPGLAGVTSYEQYF. CDR3 DNA: TGTGCCAGCAGCCCACCGGGACTAGCGGGAGTCACCTCCTACGAGCAGTACTTC. Drawing the rest from reference TRBV11-3 and TRBJ2-7, the complete variable domain is EAGVVQSPRYKIIEKKQPVAFWCNPISGHNTLYWYLQNLGQGPELLIRYENEEAVDDSQLPKDRFSAERLKGVDSTLKIQPAELGDSAVYLCASSPPGLAGVTSYEQYFGPGTRLTVT.

The chain couples TRBV27 to TRBJ2-1, with a weak D call TRBD2 (6 bases). V shed 7 bases and J shed 0 bases, with 16 bases lying between them. Germline V gene data show CDR1 as MNHEY and CDR2 as SMNVEV (reference sequence). There are 16 residues in the CDR3. The CDR3 DNA reads TGTGCCAGCAAACCCTCTAGCGTCAGCTCCTACAATGAGCAGTTCTTC. Its translation: CASKPSSVSSYNEQFF.

This clone showed up just once. This rearrangement joins TRBV7-6 to TRBJ2-5; D remains ambiguous. The germline V and J ends were trimmed by 4 bases and 5 bases, with 14 bases remaining between them. Looked up from germline, CDR1 is SGHVS and CDR2 is FNYEAQ. This CDR3 comprises 14 residues. The CDR3 DNA sequence: TGTGCCAGCAGCTCCTCCTCGGTGGTGGAGACCCAGTACTTC. This gives the protein CASSSSSVVETQYF.

The chain combines TRBV11-2 with TRBJ1-2; TRBD1 is a possible D gene (6 bases). The germline V gene encodes CDR1 SGHAT and CDR2 FQNNGV. CDR3 length: 15 residues. V was clipped by 4 bases and J by 2 bases, with 14 bases between them. CDR3 sequence reads: CASSSNKGQNYGYTF. The DNA of the CDR3 is TGTGCCAGCAGCTCCAATAAAGGACAGAACTATGGCTACACCTTC.

The V and J genes are TRBV30 and TRBJ2-5; a weak D match, TRBD2 (5 bases). The CDR3 contains 13 residues. Deletions cut 0 bases from V and 6 bases from J, with 11 bases between. Germline lookup yields CDR1 GTSNPN and CDR2 SVGIG (reference sequence). CDR3 region: CAWSVTGIKTQYF. For the CDR3, the DNA is TGTGCCTGGAGTGTAACGGGGATCAAGACCCAGTACTTC.